A single sample is the source of the 24 T cell receptor beta chains below, sequenced in a study of blood T cells in healthy people across ages. A second about 6 to 12 cycle PCR used barcoded and J-beta primers. TCRdb called the 5' RACE reads again in MiXCR, with one record for every CDR3 protein. The sample carries 850,000 to 1,000,000 distinct CDR3 sequences, roughly half recorded once. The sequenced sample was blood. The receptors were gathered from an older woman in good health.

This clonotype was seen only a few times. The gene calls are TRBV4-3 and TRBJ2-3; TRBD1 matches 8 bases. Germline lookup yields CDR1 LGHNA and CDR2 YSLEER. The CDR3 loop spans 16 amino acids. V trimming: 0 bases; J trimming: 2 bases; junction bases outside the gene matches: 4. The CDR3 DNA is TGCGCCAGCAGCCAAGAGGGGACAGGCCCCACAGATACGCAGTATTTT. This encodes CASSQEGTGPTDTQYF.

This clonotype came up many times. The germline gene is not matched at one end of the junction; a read error may be the cause. The chain carries TRBV7-6 and TRBJ2-7; TRBD2 aligns across 11 bases. The V gene's germline CDR1 is SGHVS and CDR2 FNYEAQ. The CDR3 has 14 amino acids. As DNA, the CDR3 is TGTGCCAGCAGTTTAGCGGGGGGGACCTACGAGCAGTACTTC. Translated: CASSLAGGTYEQYF.

This clonotype appeared once. A read error may account for a junction end that differs from germline. The rearrangement joins TRBV7-2 to TRBJ2-7; a possible D gene is TRBD2 (6 bases). CDR3 length: 13 amino acids. CDR1 is SGHTA and CDR2 is FQGNSA in the germline V gene. The CDR3 sequence is CASRASVSGEQYF. The CDR3 DNA reads as TGCGCCAGCAGAGCTAGCGTCAGTGGCGAGCAGTACTTC.

This clonotype was counted between two and nine times. V is TRBV5-1 and J is TRBJ2-1, with D possibly TRBD2 on 5 matching bases. This CDR3 has 14 residues. Germline values: CDR1 SGHRS, CDR2 YFSETQ. Trimming took 4 bases from V and 7 from J, leaving 15 bases between them. CDR3 in amino acids: CASSVPRTDNEQFF. The CDR3 DNA follows: TGCGCCAGCAGCGTCCCTCGGACTGATAATGAGCAGTTCTTC.

This clonotype was detected many times. The chain employs TRBV7-9 and TRBJ2-7, with 11 nucleotides matching TRBD2. CDR1 SEHNR and CDR2 FQNEAQ come from the germline V gene (reference sequence). V was clipped by 3 bases and J by 5 bases; unmatched bases: 6. This CDR3 is built from 15 residues. The CDR3 sequence is CASSFPTSGTDEQYF. CDR3 nucleotide sequence: TGTGCCAGCAGCTTTCCGACTAGCGGGACAGACGAGCAGTACTTC.

The DNA for the CDR3 is TGCGCCAGCAGCCAAGCCCGGGGCAGGGGTGCCTACGAGCAGTACTTC. Protein product: CASSQARGRGAYEQYF. The V call is TRBV4-1, the J call TRBJ2-5; D may be TRBD1 (6 bases). The better agreement between TRBJ2-7 and the DNA end casts doubt on the J call. Looked up from germline, CDR1 is MGHRA and CDR2 is YSYEKL. The CDR3 spans 16 residues.

The chain combines TRBV12-3 or TRBV12-4 with TRBJ1-2, with 9 bases matching TRBD1. This CDR3 is built from 13 residues. V shed 9 bases and J 7 bases; nucleotides not matched to a gene: 9. The CDR3 bases are TGTGCCAGTCAGAACAGGGGGCTGAGTGGCTACACCTTC. It yields the protein CASQNRGLSGYTF.

The CDR3: CSARGGIEQFF. The CDR3 DNA follows: TGCAGTGCTAGAGGTGGTATTGAGCAGTTCTTC. The chain links TRBV20-1 to TRBJ2-1; D is uncertain. Germline values: CDR1 DFQATT, CDR2 SNEGSKA (reference sequence). This CDR3 has 11 amino acids. Trimming stripped 1 base from V and 9 bases from J, with 7 bases between.

J is TRBJ2-7 and V is TRBV29-1, with D possibly matching TRBD2 (6 bases). Trimming removed 4 bases from V and 3 bases from J, with 10 bases in between. Germline V CDR1 and CDR2: SQVTM, ANQGSEA. This CDR3 is 12 amino acids long. CDR3 DNA: TGCAGCGTTGTGGAGGGAGACTACGAGCAGTACTTC. It is translated as CSVVEGDYEQYF.

A word on this clonotype: A much more abundant neighbour one base away suggests this may be a read error. This sequence joins TRBV28 and TRBJ2-7, with TRBD2 matching over 9 bases. The V segment lost 2 bases and the J segment 6 bases; nucleotides outside the gene matches: 14. Germline CDR1 MDHEN, CDR2 SYDVKM. CDR3 length equals 17 residues. CDR3 amino acids: CASSLGRGLARVLEQYF. The CDR3 DNA reads TGTGCCAGCAGTTTAGGGCGAGGACTAGCGAGAGTTCTCGAGCAGTACTTC.

This clonotype turned up a few times. Here the CDR3 DNA reads TGTGCCAGCAGCTTAGAGGGCCTACTCACAGATACGCAGTATTTT. Its protein product is CASSLEGLLTDTQYF. V gene TRBV11-1 combines with J gene TRBJ2-3; no firm D call. V was pared by 1 base and J by 2 bases, with 10 bases between. Germline-derived CDR1 and CDR2 are SGHAT and FQDESV (reference sequence). This CDR3 is built from 15 residues.

This clonotype was picked up a small number of times. This chain connects TRBV20-1 to TRBJ2-1; the D gene is possibly TRBD2 (5 bases). Germline-derived CDR1 and CDR2 are DFQATT and SNEGSKA (reference sequence). The CDR3 loop spans 13 amino acids. V was shortened by 6 bases and J by 2 bases, with 11 bases between the two germline ends. The chain's CDR3 is CSAPDYAYNEQFF. CDR3 nucleotides: TGCAGTGCCCCCGACTATGCCTACAATGAGCAGTTCTTC.

J is TRBJ2-7 and V is TRBV5-4; TRBD1 matches at 8 bases. TRBJ2-4 explains the end of the DNA better; the J call may be wrong. The CDR3 consists of 14 residues. Germline loops: CDR1 SGHNT, CDR2 YYREEE (reference sequence). CDR3 sequence reads: CASSLDRGNHIQYF. CDR3 coding DNA: TGTGCCAGCAGCCTTGACAGGGGTAATCACATTCAGTACTTC.

The chain couples TRBV20-1 to TRBJ2-7, with 8 nucleotides matching TRBD1. The CDR3 contains 12 residues. Germline CDR1 DFQATT, CDR2 SNEGSKA (reference sequence). Trimming removed 6 bases from V and 5 bases from J; junction bases left unmatched: 6. The CDR3 reads CSAPTGADEQYF. Here the CDR3 DNA reads TGCAGTGCCCCGACAGGGGCGGACGAGCAGTACTTC.

The chain is built from TRBV10-3 and TRBJ2-7; a weak D match, TRBD1 (5 bases). CDR3 length: 14 amino acids. Trimming took off 6 bases at V and 0 bases at J, with 12 bases between the two ends. Germline V lookup: CDR1 ENHRY, CDR2 SYGVKD. This chain's CDR3 is CAIRDTSSSYEQYF. The CDR3 DNA reads as TGTGCCATCAGGGACACTTCGAGCTCCTACGAGCAGTACTTC.

The chain combines TRBV12-3 or TRBV12-4 with TRBJ2-5; 7 nucleotides match TRBD2. The CDR3 covers 15 residues. The V gene end was trimmed by 3 bases and the J gene end by 2 bases; junction bases not matched to a gene: 6. The CDR3 sequence: CASSFHLAAQETQYF. The CDR3 DNA reads as TGTGCCAGCAGTTTCCATCTAGCGGCTCAAGAGACCCAGTACTTC.

The V call is TRBV3-1, the J call TRBJ2-5; 8 bases match TRBD2. J was trimmed by 4 bases and V by 2 bases; bases with no gene match: 9. CDR1 and CDR2 from the germline V gene are LGHDT and YNNKEL (reference sequence). This CDR3 comprises 16 residues. The CDR3 loop reads CASSQTLLSGRETQYF. In DNA form, the CDR3 reads TGTGCCAGCAGCCAAACTCTTCTGAGCGGGAGAGAGACCCAGTACTTC.

This chain uses TRBV4-1 with TRBJ2-3; D remains ambiguous. Germline V lookup: CDR1 MGHRA, CDR2 YSYEKL. The V and J ends lost 0 bases and 8 bases respectively, with 9 bases between them. CDR3 length: 13 amino acids. The CDR3 is CASSQDVGFTQYF. The DNA of the CDR3 is TGCGCCAGCAGCCAAGATGTTGGGTTTACGCAGTATTTT.

The sample holds a few counts of this clonotype. The rearrangement links TRBV6-6 to TRBJ1-2; the D gene is possibly TRBD1 (5 bases). Trimming removed 6 bases from V and 6 bases from J, with 11 bases in between. Germline V CDR1 and CDR2: MNHNY, SVGAGI (reference sequence). This CDR3 has 12 residues. The CDR3 region has the DNA TGTGCCAGCAGAACCGGGACCCATGGCTACACCTTC. Protein sequence: CASRTGTHGYTF.

The V gene is TRBV28, the J gene TRBJ2-7, with 7 bases lining up with TRBD2. This CDR3 contains 14 residues. CDR1 is MDHEN and CDR2 is SYDVKM in the germline V gene. V trimming: 7 bases; J trimming: 4 bases; junction bases outside the gene matches: 10. CDR3 sequence: CASTSGRLAYEQYF. In nucleotides, the CDR3 is TGTGCCAGCACTTCGGGACGACTAGCTTACGAGCAGTACTTC.

The V call is TRBV24-1, the J call TRBJ2-3; a weak D match, TRBD2 (5 bases). CDR1 is KGHDR, CDR2 SFDVKD, per germline. The CDR3 is 17 residues long. Trimming took 0 bases from V and 2 from J, leaving 14 bases between them. Written as DNA, the CDR3 is TGTGCCACCAGTGATTTGTCTGACTACCTCTCCACAGATACGCAGTATTTT. Its translation: CATSDLSDYLSTDTQYF.

CDR3 sequence (DNA): TGTGCCAGCACCCAGGGGGTCCTATACTACGAGCAGTACTTC. As protein: CASTQGVLYYEQYF. This chain joins TRBV2 and TRBJ2-7, with 7 nucleotides matching TRBD1. V was pared by 7 bases and J by 3 bases, with 9 bases of the junction left unmatched. The germline V gene encodes CDR1 SNHLY and CDR2 FYNNEI. CDR3 length equals 14 residues. Full variable domain (remainder filled in from reference TRBV2 and TRBJ2-7): EPEVTQTPSHQVTQMGQEVILRCVPISNHLYFYWYRQILGQKVEFLVSFYNNEISEKSEIFDDQFSVERPDGSNFTLKIRSTKLEDSAMYFCASTQGVLYYEQYFGPGTRLTVT.

The chain employs TRBV4-1 and TRBJ1-5; D possibly corresponds to TRBD1 (5 bases). The CDR3 runs 15 residues. Trimming shortened V by 0 bases and J by 6 bases, and 12 bases separated the two germline ends. Germline loops: CDR1 MGHRA, CDR2 YSYEKL. CDR3 residues: CASSQDPGLAQPQHF. In DNA, the CDR3 is TGCGCCAGCAGCCAAGATCCAGGGCTGGCTCAGCCCCAGCATTTT.

The rearrangement uses TRBV15 and TRBJ2-7; D call uncertain. The CDR3 runs 13 residues. V lost 0 bases and J 3 bases, leaving 6 bases between the germline ends. Germline assignment: CDR1 LNHNV and CDR2 YYDKDF (reference sequence). The DNA of the CDR3 is TGTGCCACCAGCAGAGAATTGGGCTACGAGCAGTACTTC. Translating it yields CATSRELGYEQYF.